This T cell receptor (beta chain) was captured in a study of blood T cell repertoires in COVID-19. This clone appeared a few times. The germline V and J ends were trimmed by 2 bases and 4 bases, with 8 bases remaining between them. Germline CDR1 LGHDT, CDR2 YNNKEL (reference sequence). The CDR3 sequence is 14 residues long. Produced via immunoSEQ multiplex PCR; TCRdb's table is partial and in-frame only. The data hold roughly 200,000 clones, with roughly 90% observed a single time. The receptor comes from a young woman who had been exposed to COVID-19. The J gene is TRBJ2-2, the V gene TRBV3-1 (or the pseudogene TRBV3-2), with a tentative D call TRBD1 (5 bases). Material for sequencing was PBMCs or T cells enriched from blood (not recorded which). The CDR3 region has the DNA TGTGCCAGCAGCCAAAGACAGTCCACCGGGGAGCTGTTTTTT. Translated, it gives CASSQRQSTGELFF.